This paragraph reports one T cell receptor beta chain. The antigen remains unidentified. The final CDR3 position lacks the conserved phenylalanine or tryptophan, pointing to a likely read error. The sample's time point: persistent/refractory GD, antithyroid drugs over 5 years with positive TRAb. The TCR library used RNA extracted from PBMCs. This entry belongs to a study of regulatory T cells in long-lasting Graves disease. Overall study results and limits: Since the sample size was small, accuracy may have been reduced. Comparison showed that persistent patients shared more public clonotypes (about 2,600) than new patients (over 950). Persistent disease was associated with favored TRBV28 usage and with favored use of TRBJ1-2 and TRBJ2-5.

V lost 2 bases to trimming and J lost 3 bases, with 10 bases between them. The CDR3 runs to 13 residues. In germline, CDR1 is DFQATT, CDR2 SNEGSKA (reference sequence). CDR3-region Arm-PCR and iRepertoire HTBI primers produced the TCR beta libraries. In TCRdb, the multiplex PCR reads were re-called with MiXCR into one record per CDR3 protein. The repertoire includes 310,000 or so distinct CDR3 sequences, roughly a fifth of them detected once, and roughly 56% sits in the top ten. The chain combines TRBV20-1 with TRBJ1-2; perhaps TRBD1 as D (6 bases). The receptor comes from a female donor with Graves disease. The specimen comprised peripheral blood mononuclear cells (PBMCs), sampled when the disease was refractory, from a patient treated with antithyroid drugs. The CDR3 sequence is CSARSGGDYGYTL. Here the CDR3 DNA reads TGCAGTGCTAGATCCGGGGGCGACTATGGCTACACCCTC.